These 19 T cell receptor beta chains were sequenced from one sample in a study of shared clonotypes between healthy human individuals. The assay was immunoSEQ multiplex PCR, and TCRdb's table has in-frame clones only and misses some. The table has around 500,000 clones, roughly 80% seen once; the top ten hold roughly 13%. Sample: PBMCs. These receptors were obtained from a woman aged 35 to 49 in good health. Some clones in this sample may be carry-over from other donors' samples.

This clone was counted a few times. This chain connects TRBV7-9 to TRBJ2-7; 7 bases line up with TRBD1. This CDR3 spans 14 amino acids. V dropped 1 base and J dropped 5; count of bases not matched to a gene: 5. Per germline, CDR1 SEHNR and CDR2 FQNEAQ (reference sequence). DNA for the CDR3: TGTGCCAGCAGCTTAGGACAGGGCGTCAACGAGCAGTACTTC. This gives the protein CASSLGQGVNEQYF.

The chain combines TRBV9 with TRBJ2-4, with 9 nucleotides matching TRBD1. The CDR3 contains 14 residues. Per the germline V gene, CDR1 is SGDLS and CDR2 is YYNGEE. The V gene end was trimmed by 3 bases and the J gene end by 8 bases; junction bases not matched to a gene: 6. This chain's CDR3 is CASSDTGGRDIQYF. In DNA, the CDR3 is TGTGCCAGCAGCGATACAGGGGGCCGGGACATTCAGTACTTC.

CDR3 sequence (DNA): TGCGCCAGCAGCCAAGATAGGGCGGGGAGCACAGATACGCAGTATTTT. Protein product: CASSQDRAGSTDTQYF. This sequence joins TRBV4-3 and TRBJ2-3, with TRBD2 as a possible D gene (6 bases). CDR1 and CDR2 from the germline V gene are LGHNA and YSLEER. Trimming cost V 0 bases and J 0 bases, with 10 bases left between them. The CDR3 consists of 16 residues.

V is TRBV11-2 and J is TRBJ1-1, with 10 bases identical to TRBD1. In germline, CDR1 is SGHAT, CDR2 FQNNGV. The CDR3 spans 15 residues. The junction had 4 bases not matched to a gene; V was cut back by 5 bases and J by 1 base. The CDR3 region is CASSTWTGGNTEAFF. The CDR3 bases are TGTGCCAGCAGCACCTGGACAGGGGGGAACACTGAAGCTTTCTTT.

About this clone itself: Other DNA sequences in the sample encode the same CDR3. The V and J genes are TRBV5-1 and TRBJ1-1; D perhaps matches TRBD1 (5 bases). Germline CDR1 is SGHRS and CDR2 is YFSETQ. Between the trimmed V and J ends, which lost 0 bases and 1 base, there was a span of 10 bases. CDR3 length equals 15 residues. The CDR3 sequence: CASSLGQGRNTEAFF. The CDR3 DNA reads TGCGCCAGCAGCTTGGGTCAGGGAAGGAACACTGAAGCTTTCTTT. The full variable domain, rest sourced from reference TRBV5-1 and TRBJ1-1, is KAGVTQTPRYLIKTRGQQVTLSCSPISGHRSVSWYQQTPGQGLQFLFEYFSETQRNKGNFPGRFSGRQFSNSRSEMNVSTLELGDSALYLCASSLGQGRNTEAFFGQGTRLTVV.

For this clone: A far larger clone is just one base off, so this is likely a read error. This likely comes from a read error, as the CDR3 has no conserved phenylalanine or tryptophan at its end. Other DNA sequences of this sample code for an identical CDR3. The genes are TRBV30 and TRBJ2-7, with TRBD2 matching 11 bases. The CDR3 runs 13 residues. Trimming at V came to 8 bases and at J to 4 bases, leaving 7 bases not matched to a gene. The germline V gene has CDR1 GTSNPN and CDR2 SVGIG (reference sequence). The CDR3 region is CAVSGRASYEQYL. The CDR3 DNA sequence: TGTGCCGTTAGCGGGAGGGCCTCTTACGAGCAGTACTTA.

The CDR3 coding sequence is TGCGCCAGCAGCCAAGGGGTACGGGCAACTAATGAAAAACTGTTTTTT. This encodes CASSQGVRATNEKLFF. The chain uses TRBV4-3 and TRBJ1-4, with unresolved D. The germline gives CDR1 LGHNA, CDR2 YSLEER. The CDR3 has 16 amino acids. V gave up 1 base and J gave up 0 bases, with 9 bases separating them.

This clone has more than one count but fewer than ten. This CDR3 is CAWSVGRNSNQPQHF. Written as DNA, the CDR3 is TGTGCCTGGAGTGTGGGAAGGAACTCTAATCAGCCCCAGCATTTT. This rearrangement joins TRBV30 to TRBJ1-5; D call uncertain. CDR1 and CDR2 (germline): GTSNPN, SVGIG (reference sequence). Trimming removed 0 bases at V and 4 bases at J, with 13 bases between. The CDR3 is 15 residues long.

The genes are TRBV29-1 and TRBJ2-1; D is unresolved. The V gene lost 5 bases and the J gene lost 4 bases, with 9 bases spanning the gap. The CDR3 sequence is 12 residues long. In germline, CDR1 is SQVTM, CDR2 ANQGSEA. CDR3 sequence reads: CSVSKDYNEQFF. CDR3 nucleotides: TGCAGCGTTAGTAAGGATTACAATGAGCAGTTCTTC.

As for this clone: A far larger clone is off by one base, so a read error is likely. The CDR3 nucleotides read TGTGCCAGCAGTTACTCGGCGGGGGGAAACACCATATATTTT. It codes for CASSYSAGGNTIYF. V usage is TRBV6-6 and J usage is TRBJ1-3, with D unresolved. In germline, CDR1 is MNHNY, CDR2 SVGAGI (reference sequence). The CDR3 loop spans 14 amino acids. The V and J ends lost 0 bases and 4 bases respectively, with 7 bases between them.

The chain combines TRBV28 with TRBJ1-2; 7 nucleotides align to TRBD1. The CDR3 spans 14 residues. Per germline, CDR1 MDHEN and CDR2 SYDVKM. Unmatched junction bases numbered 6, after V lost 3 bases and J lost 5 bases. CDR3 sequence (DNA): TGTGCCAGCAGTTTCAGAGGGGGCACATATGGCTACACCTTC. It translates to CASSFRGGTYGYTF.

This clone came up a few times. DNA of the CDR3: TGTGCCAGCAGCCCGGGGACAGCCGGCCGCAATGAGCAGTTCTTC. Protein product: CASSPGTAGRNEQFF. The rearrangement uses TRBV7-8 and TRBJ2-1; 7 bases are a match to TRBD1. Losses at the gene ends were 5 bases for V and 6 bases for J; bases not matched to a gene: 10. The CDR3 runs 15 residues. Germline assignment: CDR1 SGHVS and CDR2 FQNEAQ.

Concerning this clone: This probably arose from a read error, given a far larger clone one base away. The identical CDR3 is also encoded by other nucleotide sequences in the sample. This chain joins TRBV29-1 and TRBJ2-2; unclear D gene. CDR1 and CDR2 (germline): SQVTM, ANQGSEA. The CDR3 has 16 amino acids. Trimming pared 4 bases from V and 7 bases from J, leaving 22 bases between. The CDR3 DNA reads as TGCAGCGTTGTAGGTGGTCCAGCTGGAGCTAGCGGGGAGCTGTTTTTT. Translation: CSVVGGPAGASGELFF.

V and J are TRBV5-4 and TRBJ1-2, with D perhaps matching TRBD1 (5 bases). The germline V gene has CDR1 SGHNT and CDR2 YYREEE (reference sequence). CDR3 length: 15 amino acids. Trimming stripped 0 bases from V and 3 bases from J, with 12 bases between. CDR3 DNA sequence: TGTGCCAGCAGCTTGGGGGGTCAGGGCTACTATGGCTACACCTTC. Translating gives CASSLGGQGYYGYTF.

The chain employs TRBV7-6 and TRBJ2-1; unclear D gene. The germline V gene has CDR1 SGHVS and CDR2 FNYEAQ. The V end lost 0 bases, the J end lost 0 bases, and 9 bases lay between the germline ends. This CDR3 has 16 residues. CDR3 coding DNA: TGTGCCAGCAGCTTAGCGGTTCTGAGCTCCTACAATGAGCAGTTCTTC. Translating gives CASSLAVLSSYNEQFF. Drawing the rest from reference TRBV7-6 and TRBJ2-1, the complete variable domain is GAGVSQSPRYKVTKRGQDVALRCDPISGHVSLYWYRQALGQGPEFLTYFNYEAQQDKSGLPNDRFSAERPEGSISTLTIQRTEQRDSAMYRCASSLAVLSSYNEQFFGPGTRLTVL.

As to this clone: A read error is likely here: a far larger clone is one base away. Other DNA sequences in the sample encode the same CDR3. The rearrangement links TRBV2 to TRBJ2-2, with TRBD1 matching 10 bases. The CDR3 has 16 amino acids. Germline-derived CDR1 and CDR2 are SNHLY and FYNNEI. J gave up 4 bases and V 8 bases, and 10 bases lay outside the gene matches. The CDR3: CASYGTGVGLTGELFF. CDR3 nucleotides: TGTGCCAGCTACGGGACAGGGGTCGGTCTCACCGGGGAGCTGTTTTTT.

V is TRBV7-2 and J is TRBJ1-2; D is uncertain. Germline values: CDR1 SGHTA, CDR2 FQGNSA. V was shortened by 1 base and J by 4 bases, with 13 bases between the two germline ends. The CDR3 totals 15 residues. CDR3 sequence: CASSLERQAIYGYTF. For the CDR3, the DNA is TGTGCCAGCAGCTTAGAACGGCAGGCCATCTATGGCTACACCTTC.

The CDR3 DNA follows: TGTGCCAGCAGCCCCGGACAGGGGAGGAGGGGTGAGCAGTTCTTC. Amino acids: CASSPGQGRRGEQFF. The genes are TRBV14 and TRBJ2-1, with 9 bases aligning to TRBD1. This CDR3 comprises 15 residues. V was clipped by 4 bases and J by 9 bases; unmatched bases: 10. Germline V gene lookup returns CDR1 SGHDN and CDR2 FVKESK.

CDR3 sequence: CAWSASVTGELFF. CDR3 bases: TGTGCCTGGAGTGCTAGCGTCACCGGGGAGCTGTTTTTT. This chain joins TRBV30 and TRBJ2-2; a weak D match, TRBD2 (6 bases). CDR1 and CDR2 (germline): GTSNPN, SVGIG (reference sequence). The length of the CDR3 is 13 residues. Between the trimmed V and J ends, which lost 1 base and 4 bases, there was a span of 7 bases.